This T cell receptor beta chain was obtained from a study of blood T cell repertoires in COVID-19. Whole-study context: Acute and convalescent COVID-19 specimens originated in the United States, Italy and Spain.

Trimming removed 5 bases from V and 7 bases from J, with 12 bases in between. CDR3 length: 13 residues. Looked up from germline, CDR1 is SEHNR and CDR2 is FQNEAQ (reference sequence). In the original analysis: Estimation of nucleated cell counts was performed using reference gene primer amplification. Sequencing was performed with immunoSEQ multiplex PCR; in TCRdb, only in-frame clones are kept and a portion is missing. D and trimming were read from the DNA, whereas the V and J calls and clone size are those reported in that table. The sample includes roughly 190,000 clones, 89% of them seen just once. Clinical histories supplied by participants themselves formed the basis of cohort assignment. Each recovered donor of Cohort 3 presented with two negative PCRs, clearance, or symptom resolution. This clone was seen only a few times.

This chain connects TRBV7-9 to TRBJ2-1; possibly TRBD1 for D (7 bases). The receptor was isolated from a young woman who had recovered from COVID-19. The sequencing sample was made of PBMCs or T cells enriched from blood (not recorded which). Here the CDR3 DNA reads TGTGCCAGCAGCGCCAGGGGGAGGAATGAGCAGTTCTTC. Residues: CASSARGRNEQFF.